This T cell receptor (beta chain) was observed in a study of blood T cells in healthy people across ages. For the second PCR, which ran for roughly 7 to 11 cycles, a sample-barcoded 5' primer and a J-beta primer mix were used. TCRdb reprocessed the 5' RACE reads with MiXCR, giving one entry per CDR3 protein. The sample has some 930,000 distinct CDR3 sequences; almost 30% are singletons. Trimming shortened V by 6 bases and J by 2 bases, and 23 bases separated the two germline ends. In germline, CDR1 is LGHDT, CDR2 YNNKEL (reference sequence). The CDR3 sequence is 19 residues long. This clonotype was seen many times. The same sample was also used in a study of T cells of mothers and their children.

This chain uses TRBV3-1 with TRBJ2-6; perhaps TRBD2 as D (5 bases). The source material was blood. This TCR was sampled from a woman aged 40 to 50 in good health. CDR3 residues: CASSLGWGSGSTGANVLTF. CDR3 nucleotides: TGTGCCAGCAGTTTGGGGTGGGGATCGGGGTCGACTGGGGCCAACGTCCTGACTTTC.